The 18 T cell receptor beta chains presented below share a single source sample, sequenced in a study of CD8 T cells in Susac syndrome. After extraction with the RNeasy kit, about 0.5 to 1 ug of the RNA was reverse transcribed using random hexamers. TCRdb re-called the immunoSEQ multiplex PCR reads through MiXCR, storing one row per CDR3 protein. The sample records approximately 270,000 distinct CDR3 sequences, roughly 95% being singletons. The source material was CD4+ T cells from PBMCs. Every receptor here comes from a human donor with multiple sclerosis.

The rearrangement links TRBV28 to TRBJ2-4; TRBD1 aligns across 7 bases. V was clipped by 1 base and J by 0 bases; unmatched bases: 12. Germline V gene sequence: CDR1 MDHEN, CDR2 SYDVKM. The CDR3 has 19 amino acids. CDR3 nucleotides: TGTGCCAGCAGTTTATCACCCAGAGGGGGCAGGGTAGCCAAAAACATTCAGTACTTC. This codes for CASSLSPRGGRVAKNIQYF.

The V gene is TRBV28, the J gene TRBJ2-2; no clear D. Trimming removed 6 bases at V and 7 bases at J, with 9 bases between. This CDR3 is built from 12 residues. CDR1 and CDR2 (germline): MDHEN, SYDVKM. The CDR3 DNA is TGTGCCAGCAGCCCGAATCGCGGGGAGCTGTTTTTT. It specifies CASSPNRGELFF.

V gene TRBV7-6 combines with J gene TRBJ2-7, with unresolved D. Germline CDR1 and CDR2: SGHVS and FNYEAQ. V was shortened by 3 bases and J by 7 bases, with 13 bases between the two germline ends. The CDR3 sequence is 13 residues long. The CDR3 here is CASSLRREGEQYF. The CDR3 DNA reads TGTGCCAGCAGCTTGCGAAGGGAAGGGGAGCAGTACTTC.

This chain links TRBV15 with TRBJ2-5, with TRBD1 as a possible D gene (6 bases). Germline assignment: CDR1 LNHNV and CDR2 YYDKDF (reference sequence). Trimming cost V 6 bases and J 5 bases, with 13 bases left between them. The CDR3 has 13 amino acids. This CDR3 reads CATRTGTSETQYF. The CDR3 DNA is TGTGCCACCAGAACAGGGACGAGTGAGACCCAGTACTTC. The full variable domain, rest sourced from reference TRBV15 and TRBJ2-5, is DAMVIQNPRYQVTQFGKPVTLSCSQTLNHNVMYWYQQKSSQAPKLLFHYYDKDFNNEADTPDNFQSRRPNTSFCFLDIRSPGLGDTAMYLCATRTGTSETQYFGPGTRLLVL.

CDR3 protein: CASSFRTSGGSGELFF. The DNA of the CDR3 is TGTGCCAGCAGCTTCCGGACTAGCGGGGGGTCCGGGGAGCTGTTTTTT. This chain connects TRBV13 to TRBJ2-2; 14 nucleotides line up with TRBD2. Germline assignment: CDR1 PRHDT and CDR2 FYEKMQ (reference sequence). The V segment lost 3 bases and the J segment 6 bases; nucleotides outside the gene matches: 3. The CDR3 is 16 residues long.

The chain joins TRBV28 to TRBJ2-5; 11 bases are a match to TRBD1. Germline V gene data show CDR1 as MDHEN and CDR2 as SYDVKM. Trimming cost V 8 bases and J 5 bases; bases outside gene matches: 4. The CDR3 contains 13 residues. CDR3 nucleotides: TGTGCCAGCGGGGGACAGGGGGTGGAGACCCAGTACTTC. This gives the protein CASGGQGVETQYF.

The V call is TRBV9, the J call TRBJ2-3; TRBD1 aligns across 7 bases. The J segment lost 2 bases and the V segment lost 2 bases, leaving 8 bases of the junction unmatched. The CDR3 covers 16 residues. Germline V lookup: CDR1 SGDLS, CDR2 YYNGEE. CDR3 region: CASSVDGTANTDTQYF. CDR3 DNA: TGTGCCAGCAGCGTCGATGGGACAGCCAACACAGATACGCAGTATTTT. Variable domain in full (rest from reference TRBV9 and TRBJ2-3): DSGVTQTPKHLITATGQRVTLRCSPRSGDLSVYWYQQSLDQGLQFLIQYYNGEERAKGNILERFSAQQFPDLHSELNLSSLELGDSALYFCASSVDGTANTDTQYFGPGTRLTVL.

The chain couples TRBV10-3 to TRBJ1-3; D call uncertain. The CDR3 totals 15 residues. The V gene's germline CDR1 is ENHRY and CDR2 SYGVKD. Trimming took off 2 bases at V and 0 bases at J, with 8 bases between the two ends. The CDR3 protein is CAISEGRASGNTIYF. The CDR3 DNA follows: TGTGCCATCAGTGAGGGGAGAGCCTCTGGAAACACCATATATTTT.

The gene calls are TRBV5-1 and TRBJ2-5; 11 nucleotides match TRBD2. This CDR3 is built from 18 residues. The V gene end was trimmed by 2 bases and the J gene end by 4 bases; junction bases not matched to a gene: 13. Per germline, CDR1 SGHRS and CDR2 YFSETQ. The CDR3 DNA follows: TGCGCCAGCAGCTTCCTCGGGACTAGCGGAGCAGGGGGAGAGACCCAGTACTTC. Its translation is CASSFLGTSGAGGETQYF.

Comment on this clonotype: The junction departs from the called germline gene at one end, perhaps through a read error. The chain couples TRBV7-7 to TRBJ2-2, with 8 bases matching TRBD2. The CDR3 is 15 residues long. Germline V lookup: CDR1 SSHAT, CDR2 FNYEAQ (reference sequence). The CDR3 is CASSFESGSAGELFF. CDR3 DNA: TGTGCTAGCAGCTTTGAAAGCGGGAGCGCAGGGGAGCTGTTTTTT.

This clonotype was seen only a few times. This chain links TRBV27 with TRBJ2-2; D may be TRBD2 (7 bases). CDR3 length equals 16 residues. The V and J ends lost 1 base and 0 bases respectively, with 9 bases between them. Germline V lookup: CDR1 MNHEY, CDR2 SMNVEV (reference sequence). The CDR3 spells CASSLLGGANTGELFF. CDR3 DNA: TGTGCCAGCAGTTTATTAGGGGGGGCGAACACCGGGGAGCTGTTTTTT.

The chain is built from TRBV29-1 and TRBJ2-5; 7 positions match TRBD1. The CDR3 is 16 residues long. Germline lookup yields CDR1 SQVTM and CDR2 ANQGSEA. V lost 4 bases to trimming and J lost 1 base; unmatched junction nucleotides: 12. The CDR3 bases are TGCAGCGTTGTTGGAGTCCCGGGACAGCCCCAAGAGACCCAGTACTTC. Translating it yields CSVVGVPGQPQETQYF.

The chain couples TRBV21-1 to TRBJ2-2; the tabulated D call, TRBD1, remains unverified against the DNA. TRBV21-1 is a recognized pseudogene. CDR3 length equals 17 residues. The CDR3, as DNA: TGTGCCAGCAGCAAAGCGCTTTTGGACAGGTTCACCGGGGAGCTGTTTTTT. Its protein product is CASSKALLDRFTGELFF.

The V gene is TRBV29-1, the J gene TRBJ2-3; the D is unclear. The CDR3 contains 10 residues. V was cut by 5 bases and J by 4 bases, with 4 bases left in between. CDR1 and CDR2 (germline): SQVTM, ANQGSEA. CDR3 residues: CSVRADTQYF. The CDR3 nucleotides read TGCAGCGTTCGCGCAGATACGCAGTATTTT.

On this clonotype: The junction differs from germline at one of its ends, possibly a read error. The chain carries TRBV18 and TRBJ2-2, with D uncertain. The CDR3 extends over 15 amino acids. Germline values: CDR1 KGHSH, CDR2 LQKENI. The CDR3 reads CASSPQRTATEELFF. The CDR3 coding sequence is TGTGCCAGCTCACCCCAGAGGACGGCAACCGAGGAGCTGTTTTTT.

The V call is TRBV3-1, the J call TRBJ1-6; 11 bases fit TRBD1. With 2 bases clipped from V and 7 bases from J, the junction kept 10 bases outside the gene matches. Germline lookup yields CDR1 LGHDT and CDR2 YNNKEL (reference sequence). CDR3 length equals 18 residues. CDR3: CASSQRRDRGGQNSPLHF. The CDR3 DNA reads TGTGCCAGCAGCCAACGAAGGGACAGGGGGGGACAAAATTCACCCCTCCACTTT.

The chain combines TRBV9 with TRBJ1-1, with D perhaps matching TRBD1 (5 bases). This CDR3 comprises 15 residues. Germline CDR1 SGDLS, CDR2 YYNGEE. The V end lost 2 bases, the J end lost 1 base, and 12 bases lay between the germline ends. CDR3 nucleotide sequence: TGTGCCAGCAGCGTGGGGGTCACTACGAACACTGAAGCTTTCTTT. Translation: CASSVGVTTNTEAFF.

The chain couples TRBV2 to TRBJ2-7; 8 bases map to TRBD1. This CDR3 contains 14 residues. Germline V gene sequence: CDR1 SNHLY, CDR2 FYNNEI. V lost 5 bases and J lost 6; bases outside the gene matches: 9. CDR3 in amino acids: CASSLEDRVGEQYV. The CDR3 nucleotides are TGTGCCAGCAGTCTTGAGGACAGGGTCGGCGAGCAGTACGTC.